This T cell receptor beta chain was captured in a study of T cell repertoires in cytomegalovirus infection. CDR3 size: 14 residues. TCRdb re-derived calls from the reads in MiXCR, one entry per CDR3 protein. The table includes 400,000 or so distinct CDR3 sequences, less than 20% detected once. With respect to this clonotype: A read error may explain this, as a much larger clone is one base away.

J is TRBJ1-2 and V is TRBV12-3 or TRBV12-4, with 7 bases aligning to TRBD1. The origin of this receptor is a human donor in good health (CMV status not recorded). Some clones in this sample may be carry-over from other donors' samples. Sequenced material: PBMCs. The CDR3 is CASSQQGTDYGYAF. The CDR3 DNA reads TGTGCCAGCAGCCAGCAAGGGACAGATTATGGCTACGCCTTC.